A selection of T cell receptor beta chains follows, all from one sample in a study of tumor and adjacent non-tumor tissue in lung cancer. TCRdb called the multiplex PCR reads again in MiXCR, with one record for every CDR3 protein. The table shows 95,000 to 150,000 distinct CDR3 sequences, with roughly 67% occurring only once. Material: lung tumor tissue. Source of these receptors: a man aged 30 to 45 with non-small cell lung cancer. CDR3s include the opening cysteine and the closing phenylalanine or tryptophan. Each record gives: J gene, CDR3 length, clone size, V gene, CDR3 protein. Clone size is given for some rows only: seen once, a few or many times, or a class if the clone is expanded.

J: TRBJ1-1
length: 13
size: many
V: TRBV20-1
CDR3: CSASPAMNTEAFF

J: TRBJ2-7
length: 17
size: few
V: TRBV11-2
CDR3: CASSADQTGGNSYEQYF

J: TRBJ2-5
length: 13
size: NA
V: TRBV7-9
CDR3: CASSTEGGETQYF

J: TRBJ2-3
length: 13
size: once
V: TRBV11-2
CDR3: CAISRTGRDTQYF

J: TRBJ2-7
length: 15
size: NA
V: TRBV11-2
CDR3: CPSSLEGQVIHEQYF

J: TRBJ2-7
length: 17
size: NA
V: TRBV4-1
CDR3: CASSPLYRTGSVYWQYF

J: TRBJ2-1
length: 15
size: many
V: TRBV12-5
CDR3: CASGFASGGYNEQFF

J: TRBJ2-2
length: 15
size: NA
V: TRBV20-1
CDR3: CSAPRQGGDTGELFF

J: TRBJ1-5
length: 14
size: NA
V: TRBV5-5
CDR3: CASSLGYLDHPQHF

J: TRBJ1-6
length: 14
size: NA
V: TRBV20-1
CDR3: CSASGGQGRSLLQF

J: TRBJ2-7
length: 12
size: NA
V: TRBV11-3
CDR3: CACSLTGYEQYF

J: TRBJ2-7
length: 13
size: NA
V: TRBV6-2/TRBV6-3
CDR3: CASSSSGYYEQYF

J: TRBJ2-6
length: 15
size: NA
V: TRBV12-3/TRBV12-4
CDR3: CTSSPQGPGANDLTF

J: TRBJ1-1
length: 12
size: NA
V: TRBV6-2/TRBV6-3
CDR3: CASGWRNTEAFF

J: TRBJ1-2
length: 11
size: NA
V: TRBV12-3/TRBV12-4
CDR3: CASDVGTGYTF

J: TRBJ1-2
length: 13
size: NA
V: TRBV20-1
CDR3: CNASFPGRQGYTF

J: TRBJ2-5
length: 15
size: many
V: TRBV20-1
CDR3: CSARDLRATQETQYF

J: TRBJ2-3
length: 16
size: few
V: TRBV6-2/TRBV6-3
CDR3: CASSYRGRGSTDTQYF

J: TRBJ1-1
length: 16
size: many
V: TRBV6-6
CDR3: CASIVGSDIMNTEAFF

J: TRBJ2-7
length: 16
size: once
V: TRBV12-3/TRBV12-4
CDR3: CASGLVVGLGSYEQHF

J: TRBJ1-3
length: 14
size: NA
V: TRBV12-3/TRBV12-4
CDR3: CASTSGSSGNTIYF

J: TRBJ2-7
length: 14
size: many
V: TRBV5-5
CDR3: CASSAGVTSYEQYF

J: TRBJ2-7
length: 13
size: many
V: TRBV20-1
CDR3: CSAVRDGSYEQYF

J: TRBJ1-1
length: 16
size: NA
V: TRBV5-1
CDR3: CASSIVTLEGNTEAFF

J: TRBJ1-6
length: 15
size: NA
V: TRBV14
CDR3: CASSQATGENPPPHF

J: TRBJ2-7
length: 14
size: NA
V: TRBV20-1
CDR3: CSTSGDSPLYEQHF

J: TRBJ1-1
length: 14
size: once
V: TRBV18
CDR3: CASSSPGATAEAFF

J: TRBJ1-2
length: 13
size: many
V: TRBV12-3/TRBV12-4
CDR3: CASSSRQGYGYTF

J: TRBJ2-3
length: 13
size: many
V: TRBV4-3
CDR3: CASSQSQQDTQYF

J: TRBJ1-2
length: 13
size: NA
V: TRBV20-1
CDR3: CSDRPPGGYGYTF

J: TRBJ2-3
length: 14
size: NA
V: TRBV7-8
CDR3: CASSFARITDTQYF